A single sample gave rise to the 19 T cell receptor beta chains below, sequenced in a study of T cell repertoires in cytomegalovirus infection. Using its own MiXCR run on the reads, TCRdb lists one record per CDR3 protein. The sample has more than 85,000 distinct CDR3 sequences, roughly a quarter seen once. Sequencing was done on a sample of CD8+ T cells from PBMCs. The receptors were gathered from a human donor in good health (CMV status not recorded). Some clones in this sample may be carry-over from other donors' samples.

This clonotype was seen a few times. The chain combines TRBV7-9 with TRBJ2-2; possible D gene TRBD1, 6 bases. Trimming removed 5 bases at V and 4 bases at J, with 17 bases between. Looked up from germline, CDR1 is SEHNR and CDR2 is FQNEAQ (reference sequence). The CDR3 is 16 residues long. CDR3 nucleotides: TGTGCCAGCAGCCGACAGACAGGAGAAGGCACCGGGGAGCTGTTTTTT. Translation: CASSRQTGEGTGELFF.

This chain connects TRBV10-3 to TRBJ2-3, with 8 positions matching TRBD2. J was trimmed by 0 bases and V by 10 bases; bases with no gene match: 9. The CDR3 spans 15 residues. CDR1 is ENHRY and CDR2 is SYGVKD in the germline V gene. The CDR3 loop is CATLLAASSTDTQYF. As DNA, the CDR3 is TGTGCCACCCTACTAGCGGCGTCGAGCACAGATACGCAGTATTTT.

V and J are TRBV5-6 and TRBJ2-1; no clear D. Looked up from germline, CDR1 is SGHDT and CDR2 is YYEEEE. The CDR3 extends over 13 amino acids. Trimming pared 0 bases from V and 5 bases from J, leaving 6 bases between. This CDR3 reads CASSLDQNNEQFF. The CDR3 DNA follows: TGTGCCAGCAGCTTGGATCAGAACAATGAGCAGTTCTTC.

This clonotype occurred a few times. J is TRBJ2-3 and V is TRBV15, with 7 bases fitting TRBD1. This CDR3 region has 16 residues. V was pared by 4 bases and J by 2 bases, with 9 bases of the junction left unmatched. Germline V gene lookup returns CDR1 LNHNV and CDR2 YYDKDF (reference sequence). As DNA, the CDR3 is TGTGCCACCAGCACCCCAGGGGGACAAACCACAGATACGCAGTATTTT. This codes for CATSTPGGQTTDTQYF.

The rearrangement links TRBV20-1 to TRBJ2-7; D gene unclear. V was pared by 6 bases and J by 1 base, with 10 bases between. CDR1 is DFQATT and CDR2 is SNEGSKA in the germline V gene (reference sequence). The length of the CDR3 is 12 residues. CDR3 sequence reads: CSATLGSYEQYF. The CDR3 DNA is TGCAGTGCCACCCTGGGGTCCTACGAGCAGTACTTC.

The V gene is TRBV29-1, the J gene TRBJ2-1, with a weak D call TRBD1 (6 bases). CDR1 and CDR2 from the germline V gene are SQVTM and ANQGSEA. This CDR3 region has 14 residues. V lost 3 bases and J 2 bases, leaving 11 bases between the germline ends. The CDR3 bases are TGCAGCGTTGAGGGGCAGGGGACCTACAATGAGCAGTTCTTC. Encoded protein: CSVEGQGTYNEQFF.

This clonotype showed up many times. The rearrangement uses TRBV27 and TRBJ1-2; D call uncertain. CDR3 length equals 13 residues. Germline-derived CDR1 and CDR2 are MNHEY and SMNVEV (reference sequence). Trimming removed 6 bases at V and 2 bases at J, with 10 bases between. Here the CDR3 DNA reads TGTGCCAGCAGCCTAACCGGGAACTATGGCTACACCTTC. This gives the protein CASSLTGNYGYTF.

This clonotype was counted between two and nine times. The chain carries TRBV14 and TRBJ2-1; D may be TRBD2 (5 bases). The germline V gene has CDR1 SGHDN and CDR2 FVKESK. This CDR3 spans 17 amino acids. Trimming cost V 2 bases and J 3 bases, with 17 bases left between them. This CDR3 reads CASSQLRTGYLYNEQFF. In DNA, the CDR3 is TGTGCCAGCAGCCAACTTAGGACGGGATACCTCTACAATGAGCAGTTCTTC.

This clonotype showed up just once. The J gene is TRBJ1-5, the V gene TRBV20-1, with D unresolved. The V and J ends lost 6 bases and 0 bases respectively, with 15 bases between them. Germline lookup yields CDR1 DFQATT and CDR2 SNEGSKA (reference sequence). The CDR3 is made up of 15 amino acids. The CDR3 DNA reads as TGCAGTGCCCCAGAGGACGGATATAGCAATCAGCCCCAGCATTTT. It encodes CSAPEDGYSNQPQHF.

This clonotype was detected many times. This chain links TRBV7-4 with TRBJ2-7; a possible D gene is TRBD2 (6 bases). The CDR3 contains 13 residues. The germline gives CDR1 SGHVT, CDR2 SQSDAQ. Trimming stripped 4 bases from V and 3 bases from J, with 10 bases between. The CDR3 DNA sequence: TGTGCCAGCAGCTCGGGGGAAGGCTACGAGCAGTACTTC. Protein sequence: CASSSGEGYEQYF.

Ten or more counts support this clonotype. J is TRBJ2-6 and V is TRBV29-1; TRBD1 aligns across 10 bases. Trimming cost V 6 bases and J 2 bases; bases outside gene matches: 7. Germline CDR1 and CDR2: SQVTM and ANQGSEA. CDR3 length: 16 amino acids. The DNA for the CDR3 is TGCAGCGTAGTCGGGACAGGGGTCCCTGGGGCCAACGTCCTGACTTTC. It specifies CSVVGTGVPGANVLTF.

This clonotype occurred a few times. The chain recombines TRBV12-3 or TRBV12-4 with TRBJ2-1, with D possibly TRBD2 on 6 matching bases. This CDR3 is 12 amino acids long. The germline V and J ends were trimmed by 5 bases and 6 bases, with 8 bases remaining between them. CDR3 sequence reads: CASSATSNEQFF. The CDR3 DNA follows: TGTGCCAGCAGTGCGACTAGCAATGAGCAGTTCTTC.

The genes are TRBV20-1 and TRBJ2-5; the match to TRBD2 covers 14 bases. V was clipped by 8 bases and J by 5 bases; unmatched bases: 13. There are 16 residues in the CDR3. Germline lookup yields CDR1 DFQATT and CDR2 SNEGSKA (reference sequence). This CDR3 is CSPSRGGTSGSETQYF. The CDR3 bases are TGCAGTCCATCGAGGGGAGGGACTAGCGGGAGCGAGACCCAGTACTTC.

Here the CDR3 DNA reads TGTGCCAGCATGGAGACTTCAGGCACAGATACGCAGTATTTT. It codes for CASMETSGTDTQYF. The chain joins TRBV6-2 or TRBV6-3 to TRBJ2-3, with D hard to call. The germline V gene has CDR1 MNHEY and CDR2 SVGEGT. The CDR3 length is 14 residues. Trimming took off 7 bases at V and 1 base at J, with 12 bases between the two ends.

This clonotype turned up a few times. V gene TRBV30 combines with J gene TRBJ1-1, with a weak D call TRBD1 (6 bases). In germline, CDR1 is GTSNPN, CDR2 SVGIG (reference sequence). The V end lost 4 bases, the J end lost 1 base, and 10 bases lay between the germline ends. The CDR3 loop spans 13 amino acids. This chain's CDR3 is CAWTLRGNTEAFF. DNA for the CDR3: TGTGCCTGGACCCTCAGGGGGAACACTGAAGCTTTCTTT.

This clonotype was observed a few times. This chain joins TRBV28 and TRBJ2-3, with D hard to call. CDR1 and CDR2 from the germline V gene are MDHEN and SYDVKM. V shed 5 bases and J shed 5 bases, with 11 bases lying between them. There are 13 residues in the CDR3. In DNA form, the CDR3 reads TGTGCCAGCAGTCCTCTCTTACGAGATACGCAGTATTTT. It is translated as CASSPLLRDTQYF.

This clonotype was counted once. V gene TRBV7-6 combines with J gene TRBJ2-7; 12 bases agree with TRBD2. V lost 7 bases and J lost 4; bases outside the gene matches: 8. CDR3 length: 15 amino acids. Germline V CDR1 and CDR2: SGHVS, FNYEAQ. The DNA for the CDR3 is TGTGCCAGCACCGACAGACTAGCGGGAGAGTACGAGCAGTACTTC. Translating it yields CASTDRLAGEYEQYF.

This clonotype has only a few counts. The rearrangement joins TRBV6-2 or TRBV6-3 to TRBJ2-7, with D perhaps TRBD1 (6 bases). CDR3 length: 15 residues. V was shortened by 4 bases and J by 1 base, with 14 bases between the two germline ends. CDR1 is MNHEY and CDR2 is SVGEGT in the germline V gene. DNA of the CDR3: TGTGCCAGCAGTTCCGACCGGGACATTTCCTACGAGCAGTACTTC. It is translated as CASSSDRDISYEQYF.

The table lists this clonotype with many counts. The gene calls are TRBV2 and TRBJ1-5; D uncertain. V was pared by 3 bases and J by 0 bases, with 12 bases between. Looked up from germline, CDR1 is SNHLY and CDR2 is FYNNEI. The CDR3 is 16 amino acids. CDR3 region: CASSEWLSYSNQPQHF. For the CDR3, the DNA is TGTGCCAGCAGTGAGTGGCTCAGCTATAGCAATCAGCCCCAGCATTTT.